Each of the 30 T cell receptor beta chains below was sequenced from the same sample in a study of cytomegalovirus exposure and HLA in healthy donors. TCRdb's copy holds only in-frame clones and misses some; the assay was immunoSEQ multiplex PCR. The sample has 70,000 to 80,000 clones; 94% are singletons. Sequences were obtained from PBMCs. These receptors were obtained from a woman younger than 30 in good health and CMV-seronegative.

The chain combines TRBV7-9 with TRBJ1-4, with 9 bases that match TRBD1. Unmatched junction bases numbered 2, after V lost 0 bases and J lost 6 bases. This CDR3 region has 15 residues. CDR1 SEHNR and CDR2 FQNEAQ come from the germline V gene (reference sequence). CDR3 protein: CASSLATGGDEKLFF. As DNA, the CDR3 is TGTGCCAGCAGCTTAGCGACAGGGGGAGATGAAAAACTGTTTTTT.

The genes are TRBV6-5 and TRBJ2-7, with TRBD2 matching 7 bases. The J segment lost 1 base and the V segment lost 0 bases, leaving 3 bases of the junction unmatched. This CDR3 has 15 amino acids. The germline gives CDR1 MNHEY, CDR2 SVGAGI. Here the CDR3 DNA reads TGTGCCAGCAGTTACTCGGCTAGCGGTTCCTACGAGCAGTACTTC. Encoded protein: CASSYSASGSYEQYF.

This clone was detected once. V is TRBV2 and J is TRBJ1-2, with D tentatively TRBD1 (5 bases). The CDR3 loop spans 15 amino acids. The V end lost 0 bases, the J end lost 4 bases, and 12 bases lay between the germline ends. Germline CDR1 and CDR2: SNHLY and FYNNEI. The CDR3, as DNA: TGTGCCAGCAGTGAAGCCCCAGGGTTGATCTATGGCTACACCTTC. Its protein product is CASSEAPGLIYGYTF.

This rearrangement joins TRBV5-6 to TRBJ2-3, with 7 bases lining up with TRBD1. Losses at the gene ends were 7 bases for V and 2 bases for J; bases not matched to a gene: 7. CDR3 length equals 14 residues. Germline CDR1 is SGHDT and CDR2 is YYEEEE. CDR3 sequence: CASSHTGVTDTQYF. CDR3 sequence (DNA): TGTGCCAGCTCGCACACAGGGGTCACAGATACGCAGTATTTT.

The rearrangement uses TRBV7-9 and TRBJ2-7; D might be TRBD2 (6 bases). Germline V gene sequence: CDR1 SEHNR, CDR2 FQNEAQ (reference sequence). V was pared by 5 bases and J by 3 bases, with 11 bases between. The CDR3 is made up of 13 amino acids. Here the CDR3 DNA reads TGTGCCAGCAGCCCATCCGGGGGCTACGAGCAGTACTTC. It specifies CASSPSGGYEQYF.

The rearrangement uses TRBV2 and TRBJ2-7; no reliable D call. With 3 bases removed from V and 0 bases from J, the gap between germline ends came to 9 bases. This CDR3 is 14 amino acids long. The germline CDR1 and CDR2 sequences are SNHLY and FYNNEI. CDR3 protein: CASSELADSYEQYF. The CDR3 coding sequence is TGTGCCAGCAGTGAGTTGGCAGACTCCTACGAGCAGTACTTC.

The genes are TRBV11-2 and TRBJ2-7; a possible D gene is TRBD2 (5 bases). The CDR3 sequence is 16 residues long. Trimming took 5 bases from V and 0 from J, leaving 17 bases between them. CDR1 SGHAT and CDR2 FQNNGV come from the germline V gene. CDR3 in DNA: TGTGCCAGCAGCCCTAGCCCTATACATCTCTCCTACGAGCAGTACTTC. It codes for CASSPSPIHLSYEQYF.

The chain employs TRBV5-8 and TRBJ2-7; TRBD1 is a possible D gene (6 bases). CDR1 SGHTS and CDR2 YDEGEE come from the germline V gene. V dropped 3 bases and J dropped 6 bases, with 22 bases sitting between them. CDR3 length equals 16 residues. The CDR3 DNA is TGTGCCAGCAGCTCAACAGGGAATTGGGCCTGGATCGAGCAGTACTTC. It encodes CASSSTGNWAWIEQYF.

A single count supports this clone. V and J are TRBV2 and TRBJ2-3; 8 nucleotides align to TRBD1. V shed 10 bases, J shed 2 bases, and the junction held 14 bases outside the gene matches. Germline values: CDR1 SNHLY, CDR2 FYNNEI. This CDR3 region has 16 residues. The CDR3: CATFYQGAGHTDTQYF. Here the CDR3 DNA reads TGTGCCACCTTTTACCAGGGGGCTGGTCACACAGATACGCAGTATTTT.

The chain joins TRBV5-1 to TRBJ1-1; 8 nucleotides agree with TRBD1. Germline V gene lookup returns CDR1 SGHRS and CDR2 YFSETQ. This CDR3 is built from 16 residues. The V segment lost 4 bases and the J segment 0 bases; nucleotides outside the gene matches: 8. The CDR3 sequence is CASSRDRGNMNTEAFF. CDR3 DNA sequence: TGCGCCAGCAGCAGAGACAGGGGTAATATGAACACTGAAGCTTTCTTT.

The chain links TRBV7-3 to TRBJ2-1, with D unresolved. Trimming removed 1 base at V and 9 bases at J, with 10 bases between. The CDR3 is 13 residues long. The germline CDR1 and CDR2 sequences are SGHTA and FQGTGA. CDR3 residues: CASSLICAAEQFF. CDR3 nucleotide sequence: TGTGCCAGCAGCTTAATATGTGCGGCTGAGCAGTTCTTC.

The rearrangement links TRBV2 to TRBJ1-3, with D possibly matching TRBD1 (6 bases). The CDR3 loop spans 15 amino acids. Germline V gives CDR1 SNHLY, CDR2 FYNNEI. V gave up 11 bases and J gave up 0 bases, with 17 bases separating them. The CDR3 coding sequence is TGTGCCGCCGTGACAGGATCGAGCTCTGGAAACACCATATATTTT. Translating gives CAAVTGSSSGNTIYF.

This chain joins TRBV5-8 and TRBJ1-2; 8 bases are a match to TRBD1. The germline gives CDR1 SGHTS, CDR2 YDEGEE. There are 14 residues in the CDR3. J gave up 3 bases and V 3 bases, and 4 bases lay outside the gene matches. The chain's CDR3 is CASSSPGQDYGYTF. The CDR3 DNA reads as TGTGCCAGCAGCTCCCCGGGACAGGACTATGGCTACACCTTC. The whole variable domain, remainder taken from reference TRBV5-8 and TRBJ1-2, is EAGVTQSPTHLIKTRGQQATLRCSPISGHTSVYWYQQALGLGLQFLLWYDEGEERNRGNFPPRFSGRQFPNYSSELNVNALELEDSALYLCASSSPGQDYGYTFGSGTRLTVV.

The rearrangement links TRBV2 to TRBJ1-2; a weak D match, TRBD1 (5 bases). The V and J ends lost 3 bases and 4 bases respectively, with 9 bases between them. CDR3 size: 13 residues. From germline, CDR1 is SNHLY and CDR2 FYNNEI. CDR3 in DNA: TGTGCCAGCAGTGAGGGACTTGGCTATGGCTACACCTTC. It codes for CASSEGLGYGYTF.

The count of this clone is one. V usage is TRBV28 and J usage is TRBJ1-1; maybe TRBD1 (6 bases). The V and J ends lost 7 bases and 1 base respectively, with 13 bases between them. The CDR3 extends over 14 amino acids. The germline CDR1 and CDR2 sequences are MDHEN and SYDVKM. CDR3 amino acids: CASNWGQRNTEAFF. The CDR3 DNA follows: TGTGCCAGCAATTGGGGACAAAGGAACACTGAAGCTTTCTTT.

The V call is TRBV10-2, the J call TRBJ2-5; TRBD2 matches 9 bases. Germline CDR1 WSHSY, CDR2 SAAADI. Trimming at V came to 9 bases and at J to 1 base, leaving 15 bases not matched to a gene. CDR3 length: 17 amino acids. CDR3 in DNA: TGCGCCAGTCATCCGGGACTAGCAGCGGGGCTCCAAGAGACCCAGTACTTC. The encoded protein is CASHPGLAAGLQETQYF.

The chain combines TRBV5-1 with TRBJ1-1; the D gene is possibly TRBD1 (5 bases). Germline V gene lookup returns CDR1 SGHRS and CDR2 YFSETQ. CDR3 length equals 13 residues. The V end lost 3 bases, the J end lost 3 bases, and 9 bases lay between the germline ends. The CDR3 coding sequence is TGCGCCAGCAGCTGGGGGAGGGACACTGAAGCTTTCTTT. This gives the protein CASSWGRDTEAFF.

The chain recombines TRBV6-1 with TRBJ2-3; 7 bases are a match to TRBD2. Germline V CDR1 and CDR2: MNHNS, SASEGT. V lost 6 bases and J lost 5; bases outside the gene matches: 11. This CDR3 comprises 15 residues. The chain's CDR3 is CASSKLAGEGDTQYF. CDR3 sequence (DNA): TGTGCCAGCAGCAAGTTAGCGGGTGAAGGAGATACGCAGTATTTT.

The chain uses TRBV4-1 and TRBJ1-1, with 8 positions matching TRBD1. After removal of 2 bases from V and 1 base from J, the junction contained 6 bases not matched to a gene. CDR1 is MGHRA, CDR2 YSYEKL, per germline. This CDR3 is built from 16 residues. The CDR3 DNA follows: TGCGCCAGCAGCCAATTCATAGGGACAGGGAACACTGAAGCTTTCTTT. Its protein product is CASSQFIGTGNTEAFF.

V is TRBV27 and J is TRBJ2-2; D is perhaps TRBD2 (6 bases). Between the trimmed V and J ends, which lost 7 bases and 4 bases, there was a span of 13 bases. Germline CDR1 is MNHEY and CDR2 is SMNVEV (reference sequence). The CDR3 contains 14 residues. CDR3 nucleotides: TGTGCCAGCACGGCGGGGCTGCGCACCGGGGAGCTGTTTTTT. Residues: CASTAGLRTGELFF.

This rearrangement joins TRBV19 to TRBJ2-1, with D maybe TRBD1 (5 bases). The CDR3 consists of 15 residues. V lost 5 bases to trimming and J lost 5 bases, with 16 bases between them. Germline CDR1 reads LNHDA; CDR2 reads SQIVND (reference sequence). The CDR3 nucleotides are TGTGCCAGTAGTCAATCTCCAGGGTCCCACAATGAGCAGTTCTTC. Its protein is CASSQSPGSHNEQFF.

The CDR3: CASSPRVPPMVLPTSGCNEQFF. CDR3 nucleotides: TGTGCCAGCAGCCCTCGGGTCCCGCCGATGGTTCTTCCGACTAGCGGTTGCAATGAGCAGTTCTTC. The chain uses TRBV28 and TRBJ2-1, with TRBD2 matching over 9 bases. Trimming cost V 6 bases and J 6 bases; bases outside gene matches: 30. Germline V CDR1 and CDR2: MDHEN, SYDVKM. The CDR3 spans 22 residues.

In its sample, this clone was seen once. The chain has TRBV2 and TRBJ2-4, with 7 positions matching TRBD1. The germline CDR1 and CDR2 sequences are SNHLY and FYNNEI. CDR3 length: 15 amino acids. The V gene end was trimmed by 2 bases and the J gene end by 0 bases; junction bases not matched to a gene: 1. CDR3 in DNA: TGTGCCAGCAGTGAACAGGGGGTAGCCAAAAACATTCAGTACTTC. Its protein product is CASSEQGVAKNIQYF.

The rearrangement links TRBV7-6 to TRBJ2-3; the match to TRBD2 covers 9 bases. The junction had 9 bases not matched to a gene; V was cut back by 1 base and J by 1 base. Germline lookup yields CDR1 SGHVS and CDR2 FNYEAQ. The CDR3 has 18 amino acids. The CDR3 DNA reads as TGTGCCAGCAGCTTAGATCTGTTGGCGGGGGGGCGCACAGATACGCAGTATTTT. It encodes CASSLDLLAGGRTDTQYF.

The J gene is TRBJ1-2, the V gene TRBV4-1; D is undetermined. The V gene's germline CDR1 is MGHRA and CDR2 YSYEKL. V gave up 5 bases and J gave up 6 bases, with 16 bases separating them. The CDR3 runs to 14 residues. The DNA for the CDR3 is TGCGCCAGCAGCTACCTCGGGGATTGGAATGGCTACACCTTC. Residues: CASSYLGDWNGYTF.

V usage is TRBV6-5 and J usage is TRBJ1-1, with TRBD1 matching over 7 bases. The germline V gene encodes CDR1 MNHEY and CDR2 SVGAGI. The CDR3 runs 16 residues. The ends lost 2 bases at V and 0 bases at J; junction bases unmatched: 6. This CDR3 reads CASSYPPGQMNTEAFF. CDR3 nucleotides: TGTGCCAGCAGTTACCCCCCGGGACAGATGAACACTGAAGCTTTCTTT.

The chain combines TRBV29-1 with TRBJ2-7; 9 positions match TRBD1. Germline CDR1 SQVTM, CDR2 ANQGSEA. V trimming: 5 bases; J trimming: 3 bases; junction bases outside the gene matches: 8. CDR3 length: 14 amino acids. CDR3 nucleotide sequence: TGCAGCGTTTTCCTTCGGGACAGGGTCTACGAGCAGTACTTC. Translation: CSVFLRDRVYEQYF.

The chain carries TRBV6-1 and TRBJ1-1; tentatively, D is TRBD1 (5 bases). Germline V gene data show CDR1 as MNHNS and CDR2 as SASEGT. CDR3 size: 15 residues. The germline V and J ends were trimmed by 3 bases and 0 bases, with 11 bases remaining between them. As DNA, the CDR3 is TGTGCCAGCAGTGAGTTAGGGGCTTTGAACACTGAAGCTTTCTTT. As protein: CASSELGALNTEAFF.

This CDR3 reads CASSRREAGLTDTQYF. CDR3 nucleotides: TGTGCCAGCAGTAGACGGGAGGCGGGACTCACAGATACGCAGTATTTT. V is TRBV2 and J is TRBJ2-3; 7 positions match TRBD2. With V trimmed by 5 bases and J by 2 bases, 10 bases remained unmatched. There are 16 residues in the CDR3. Germline CDR1 reads SNHLY; CDR2 reads FYNNEI.

This rearrangement joins TRBV5-1 to TRBJ2-5; 10 bases are a match to TRBD2. V gave up 0 bases and J gave up 4 bases; unmatched junction bases: 6. CDR1 SGHRS and CDR2 YFSETQ come from the germline V gene. The CDR3 contains 16 residues. CDR3 residues: CASSLEASGGRETQYF. In DNA form, the CDR3 reads TGCGCCAGCAGCTTGGAGGCTAGCGGGGGTAGAGAGACCCAGTACTTC.